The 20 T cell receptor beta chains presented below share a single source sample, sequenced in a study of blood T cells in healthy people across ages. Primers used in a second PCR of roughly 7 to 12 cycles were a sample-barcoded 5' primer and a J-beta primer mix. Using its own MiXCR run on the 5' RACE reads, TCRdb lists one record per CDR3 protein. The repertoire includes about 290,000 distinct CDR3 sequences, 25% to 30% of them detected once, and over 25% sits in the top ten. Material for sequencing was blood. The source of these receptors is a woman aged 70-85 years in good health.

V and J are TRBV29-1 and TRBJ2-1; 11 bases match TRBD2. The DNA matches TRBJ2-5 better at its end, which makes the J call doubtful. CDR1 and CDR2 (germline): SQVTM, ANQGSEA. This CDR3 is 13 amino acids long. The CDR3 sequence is CSAGLADGETQYF. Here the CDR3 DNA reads TGCAGCGCGGGACTAGCGGACGGGGAGACCCAGTACTTC.

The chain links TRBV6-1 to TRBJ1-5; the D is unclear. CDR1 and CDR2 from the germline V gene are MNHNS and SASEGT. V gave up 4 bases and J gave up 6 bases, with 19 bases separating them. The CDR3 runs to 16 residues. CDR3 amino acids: CASSVGGGLTSQPQHF. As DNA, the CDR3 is TGTGCCAGCAGTGTAGGTGGAGGACTCACCAGTCAGCCCCAGCATTTT.

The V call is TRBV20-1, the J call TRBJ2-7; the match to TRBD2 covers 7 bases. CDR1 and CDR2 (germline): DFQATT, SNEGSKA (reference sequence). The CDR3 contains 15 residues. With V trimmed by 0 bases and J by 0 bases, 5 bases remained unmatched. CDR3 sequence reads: CSARDPRGSSYEQYF. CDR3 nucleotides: TGCAGTGCTAGAGATCCGCGGGGGAGCTCCTACGAGCAGTACTTC.

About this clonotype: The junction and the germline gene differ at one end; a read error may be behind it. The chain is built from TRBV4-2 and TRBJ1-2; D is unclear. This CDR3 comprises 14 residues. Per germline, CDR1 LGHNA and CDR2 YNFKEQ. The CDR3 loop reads CASGQNRGNYGYTF. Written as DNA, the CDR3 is TGTGCCAGCGGCCAAAACCGGGGTAACTATGGCTACACCTTC.

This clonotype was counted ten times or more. CDR3 residues: CASSRTGGYGYTF. CDR3 DNA: TGTGCCAGCAGCAGAACAGGGGGATATGGCTACACCTTC. This chain links TRBV3-1 with TRBJ1-2, with 8 bases identical to TRBD1. After removal of 5 bases from V and 5 bases from J, the junction contained 4 bases not matched to a gene. Per germline, CDR1 LGHDT and CDR2 YNNKEL (reference sequence). The CDR3 is 13 amino acids.

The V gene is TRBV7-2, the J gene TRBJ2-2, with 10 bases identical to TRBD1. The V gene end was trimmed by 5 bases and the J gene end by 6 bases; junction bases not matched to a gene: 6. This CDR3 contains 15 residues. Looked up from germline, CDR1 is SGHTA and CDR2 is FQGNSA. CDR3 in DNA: TGTGCCAGCAGCCCCCGGACAGGGGGTGCCGGGGAGCTGTTTTTT. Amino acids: CASSPRTGGAGELFF.

CDR3 coding DNA: TGTGCCATCAGTGAGGTCGGCAGGAAAGCTTTCTTT. Its protein product is CAISEVGRKAFF. The rearrangement uses TRBV10-3 and TRBJ1-1; no clear D. The germline V and J ends were trimmed by 2 bases and 9 bases, with 10 bases remaining between them. This CDR3 has 12 amino acids. Germline assignment: CDR1 ENHRY and CDR2 SYGVKD.

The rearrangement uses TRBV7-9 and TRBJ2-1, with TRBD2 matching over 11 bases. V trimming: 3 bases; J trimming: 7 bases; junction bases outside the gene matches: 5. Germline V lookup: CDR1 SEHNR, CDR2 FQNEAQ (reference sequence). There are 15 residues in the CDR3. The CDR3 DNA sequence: TGTGCCAGCAGCTTCATACTAGCGGGAGCAAATGAGCAGTTCTTC. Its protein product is CASSFILAGANEQFF.

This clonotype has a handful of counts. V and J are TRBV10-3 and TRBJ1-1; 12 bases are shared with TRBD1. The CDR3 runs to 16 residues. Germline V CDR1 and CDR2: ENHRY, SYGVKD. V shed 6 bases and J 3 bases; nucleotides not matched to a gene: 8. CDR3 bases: TGTGCCATCAGGGGGACAGGGGGCTTAGGGGACACTGAAGCTTTCTTT. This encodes CAIRGTGGLGDTEAFF.

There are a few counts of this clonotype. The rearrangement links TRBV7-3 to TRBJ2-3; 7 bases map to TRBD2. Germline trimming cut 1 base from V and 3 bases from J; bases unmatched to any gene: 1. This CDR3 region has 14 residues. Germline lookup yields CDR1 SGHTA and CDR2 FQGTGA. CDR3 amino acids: CASSLSSGTDTQYF. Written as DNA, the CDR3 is TGTGCCAGCAGCTTAAGTAGCGGGACAGATACGCAGTATTTT.

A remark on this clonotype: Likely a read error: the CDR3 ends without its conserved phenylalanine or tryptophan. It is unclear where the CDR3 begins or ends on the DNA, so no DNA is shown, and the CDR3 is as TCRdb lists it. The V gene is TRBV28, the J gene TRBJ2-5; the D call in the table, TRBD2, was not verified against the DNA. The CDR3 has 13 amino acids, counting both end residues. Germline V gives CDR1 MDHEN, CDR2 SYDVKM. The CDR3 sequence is CASSAIGLAGPDV.

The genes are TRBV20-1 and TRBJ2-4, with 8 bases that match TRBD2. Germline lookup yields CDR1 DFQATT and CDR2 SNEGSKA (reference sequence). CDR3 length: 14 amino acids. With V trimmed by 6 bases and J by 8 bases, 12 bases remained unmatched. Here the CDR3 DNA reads TGCAGTGCCGCCGGGACTAGTATGGACTACATTCAGTACTTC. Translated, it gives CSAAGTSMDYIQYF.

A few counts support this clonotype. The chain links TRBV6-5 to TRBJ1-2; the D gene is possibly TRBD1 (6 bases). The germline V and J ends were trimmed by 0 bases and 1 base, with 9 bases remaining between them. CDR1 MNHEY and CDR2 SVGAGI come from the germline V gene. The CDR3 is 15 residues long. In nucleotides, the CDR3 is TGTGCCAGCAGTTACTCGGCAGGGGTTAACTATGGCTACACCTTC. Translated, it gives CASSYSAGVNYGYTF.

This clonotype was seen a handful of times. CDR3 region: CASRDRDIYEQYF. CDR3 in DNA: TGTGCCAGCCGGGACAGGGATATATACGAGCAGTACTTC. The chain is built from TRBV6-6 and TRBJ2-7, with 9 bases that match TRBD1. After removal of 8 bases from V and 4 bases from J, the junction contained 6 bases not matched to a gene. CDR1 and CDR2 (germline): MNHNY, SVGAGI (reference sequence). There are 13 residues in the CDR3.

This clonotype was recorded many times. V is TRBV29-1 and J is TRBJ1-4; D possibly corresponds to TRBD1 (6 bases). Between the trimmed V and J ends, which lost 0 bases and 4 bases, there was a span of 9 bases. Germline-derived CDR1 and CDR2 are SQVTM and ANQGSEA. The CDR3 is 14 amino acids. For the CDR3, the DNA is TGCAGCGTTGAAGATACAGGGCTTAATGAAAAACTGTTTTTT. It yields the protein CSVEDTGLNEKLFF. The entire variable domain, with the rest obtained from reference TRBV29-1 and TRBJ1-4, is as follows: SAVISQKPSRDICQRGTSLTIQCQVDSQVTMMFWYRQQPGQSLTLIATANQGSEATYESGFVIDKFPISRPNLTFSTLTVSNMSPEDSSIYLCSVEDTGLNEKLFFGSGTQLSVL.

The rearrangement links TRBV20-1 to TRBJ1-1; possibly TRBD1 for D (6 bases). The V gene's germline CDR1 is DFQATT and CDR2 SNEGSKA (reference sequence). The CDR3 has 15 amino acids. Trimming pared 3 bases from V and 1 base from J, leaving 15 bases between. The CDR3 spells CSASPQGTTNTEAFF. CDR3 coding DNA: TGCAGTGCTAGCCCACAGGGCACTACGAACACTGAAGCTTTCTTT.

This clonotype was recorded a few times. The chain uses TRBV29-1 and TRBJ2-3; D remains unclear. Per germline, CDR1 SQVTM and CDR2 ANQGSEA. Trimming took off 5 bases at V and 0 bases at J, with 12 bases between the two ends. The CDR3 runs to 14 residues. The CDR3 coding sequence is TGCAGCGTTCAAAGCCCCACTAGCACAGATACGCAGTATTTT. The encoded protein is CSVQSPTSTDTQYF.

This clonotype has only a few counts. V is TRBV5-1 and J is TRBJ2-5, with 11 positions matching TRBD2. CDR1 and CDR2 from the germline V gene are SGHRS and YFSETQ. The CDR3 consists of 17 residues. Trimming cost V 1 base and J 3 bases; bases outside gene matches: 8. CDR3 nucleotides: TGCGCCAGCAGCTTGTATCCGACTAGCGGGAAAAAAGAGACCCAGTACTTC. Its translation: CASSLYPTSGKKETQYF.

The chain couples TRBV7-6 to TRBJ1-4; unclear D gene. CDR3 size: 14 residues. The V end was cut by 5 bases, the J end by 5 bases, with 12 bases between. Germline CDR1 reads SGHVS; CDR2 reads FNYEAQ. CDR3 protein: CASSPRGHNEKLFF. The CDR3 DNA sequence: TGTGCCAGCAGCCCACGTGGTCACAATGAAAAACTGTTTTTT.

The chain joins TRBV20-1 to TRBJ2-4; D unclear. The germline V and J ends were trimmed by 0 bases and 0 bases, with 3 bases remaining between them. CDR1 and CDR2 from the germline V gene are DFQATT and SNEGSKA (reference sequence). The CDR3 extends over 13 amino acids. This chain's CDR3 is CSARELAKNIQYF. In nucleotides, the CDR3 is TGCAGTGCTAGAGAGCTAGCCAAAAACATTCAGTACTTC.